The 20 T cell receptor beta chains in this list originate from one sample, sequenced in a study of metastatic and nonmetastatic thyroid tumors. There were no patients who had received any treatment before thyroid surgery. Via MiXCR, TCRdb re-called the PCR reads. The data hold fewer than 40,000 clones, with about 18% observed a single time. The sequenced sample consisted of blood. The receptor source for this set is a male donor with papillary thyroid cancer or a benign thyroid nodule (not recorded which). Some clones in this sample may be carry-over from other donors' samples.

The J gene is TRBJ2-3, the V gene TRBV5-8, with D unresolved. Germline V lookup: CDR1 SGHTS, CDR2 YDEGEE. This CDR3 has 13 amino acids. Deletions cut 3 bases from V and 6 bases from J, with 11 bases between. Here the CDR3 DNA reads TGTGCCAGCAGCTCAAAAGTCTGTGATACGCAGTATTTT. It translates to CASSSKVCDTQYF.

Many counts were recorded for this clone. This chain links TRBV19 with TRBJ2-7; TRBD1 matches 8 bases. J lost 4 bases, V lost 3 bases, and 5 bases had no gene match. The CDR3 extends over 14 amino acids. Germline-derived CDR1 and CDR2 are LNHDA and SQIVND (reference sequence). The CDR3 DNA reads as TGTGCCAGTAGTATGAGGGGACAGGTATACGAGCAGTACTTC. Its protein product is CASSMRGQVYEQYF.

This clone rates as medium-sized. The V and J genes are TRBV24-1 and TRBJ1-5; the D gene is possibly TRBD1 (5 bases). The germline gives CDR1 KGHDR, CDR2 SFDVKD. This CDR3 contains 17 residues. The V end was cut by 3 bases, the J end by 0 bases, with 14 bases between. For the CDR3, the DNA is TGTGCCACCAGTGATCGTCAGGGAGACTATAGCAATCAGCCCCAGCATTTT. Residues: CATSDRQGDYSNQPQHF.

The V call is TRBV7-9, the J call TRBJ2-5; no firm D call. Deletions cut 1 base from V and 0 bases from J, with 12 bases between. CDR1 and CDR2 (germline): SEHNR, FQNEAQ (reference sequence). The CDR3 is 16 residues long. CDR3 DNA: TGTGCCAGCAGCTTAGGCCGGACGACCGACCAAGAGACCCAGTACTTC. Its translation: CASSLGRTTDQETQYF.

Many counts were recorded for this clone. Within the sample, other DNA sequences also encode this same CDR3. CDR3: CASSLLGGGAVVGANVLTF. The CDR3 nucleotides read TGTGCCAGCAGTTTATTGGGCGGGGGGGCGGTCGTTGGGGCCAACGTCCTGACTTTC. The rearrangement joins TRBV28 to TRBJ2-6; 9 bases are a match to TRBD2. The germline V gene encodes CDR1 MDHEN and CDR2 SYDVKM. The CDR3 runs to 19 residues. The V and J ends lost 1 base and 3 bases, in that order; junction bases with no gene match: 10.

This clone was seen at least ten times. J is TRBJ2-7 and V is TRBV5-1, with 9 bases fitting TRBD2. After removal of 2 bases from V and 4 bases from J, the junction contained 1 base not matched to a gene. Germline V gene sequence: CDR1 SGHRS, CDR2 YFSETQ. The CDR3 has 13 amino acids. In DNA, the CDR3 is TGCGCCAGCAGCTTCGGACTAGCGTACGAGCAGTACTTC. Its protein is CASSFGLAYEQYF.

This clone has at least ten counts. The rearrangement uses TRBV10-3 and TRBJ2-2, with D maybe TRBD1 (5 bases). CDR1 ENHRY and CDR2 SYGVKD come from the germline V gene. This CDR3 has 16 amino acids. Trimming removed 6 bases from V and 7 bases from J, with 21 bases in between. The CDR3 bases are TGTGCCATCAGCATAATGGACACCGGCCTCTACGGGGAGCTGTTTTTT. As protein: CAISIMDTGLYGELFF.

This clone was seen only a few times. This sequence joins TRBV11-1 and TRBJ2-4; 8 nucleotides align to TRBD2. V lost 5 bases, J lost 7 bases, and 25 bases stayed unmatched. Germline CDR1 reads SGHAT; CDR2 reads FQDESV (reference sequence). The CDR3 sequence is 20 residues long. CDR3 loop: CASSIRRGTSGVERENIQYF. The DNA of the CDR3 is TGTGCCAGCAGCATCCGGCGCGGTACTAGCGGAGTGGAAAGAGAGAACATTCAGTACTTC.

V and J are TRBV5-1 and TRBJ2-3, with 7 bases lining up with TRBD2. Per germline, CDR1 SGHRS and CDR2 YFSETQ. This CDR3 has 13 residues. Trimming removed 4 bases from V and 2 bases from J; junction bases left unmatched: 1. This CDR3 reads CASSGLDTDTQYF. In DNA, the CDR3 is TGCGCCAGCAGCGGACTAGACACAGATACGCAGTATTTT.

This clone was picked up many times. The chain links TRBV11-2 to TRBJ2-7; no clear D. CDR3 size: 13 residues. CDR1 and CDR2 (germline): SGHAT, FQNNGV. Trimming cost V 3 bases and J 7 bases, with 13 bases left between them. In DNA form, the CDR3 reads TGTGCCAGCAGCTTCCCTTCAGAGTTGGAGCAGTACTTC. Protein sequence: CASSFPSELEQYF.

This clone was seen at least ten times. The chain carries TRBV3-1 and TRBJ2-1, with 7 positions matching TRBD2. Germline lookup yields CDR1 LGHDT and CDR2 YNNKEL (reference sequence). This CDR3 is built from 15 residues. V lost 3 bases to trimming and J lost 7 bases; unmatched junction nucleotides: 9. The CDR3 bases are TGTGCCAGCAGCCAGCAGGCGGGAGTAAGTAATGAGCAGTTCTTC. This encodes CASSQQAGVSNEQFF.

Ten or more counts support this clone. The rearrangement joins TRBV12-3 or TRBV12-4 to TRBJ2-5; 14 bases map to TRBD2. The CDR3 totals 16 residues. Losses at the gene ends were 5 bases for V and 1 base for J; bases not matched to a gene: 3. CDR3 sequence reads: CASSMTSGRGQETQYF. The DNA for the CDR3 is TGTGCCAGCAGTATGACTAGCGGGAGGGGCCAAGAGACCCAGTACTTC.

The chain recombines TRBV7-9 with TRBJ2-1; no definite D call. The germline gives CDR1 SEHNR, CDR2 FQNEAQ (reference sequence). V was cut by 1 base and J by 13 bases, with 14 bases left in between. This CDR3 region has 13 residues. The CDR3 loop is CASSLGVSNYQFF. CDR3 sequence (DNA): TGTGCCAGCAGCTTAGGCGTGAGCAATTATCAGTTCTTC.

This clone was counted ten times or more. This chain links TRBV6-1 with TRBJ2-1; D is undetermined. The CDR3 runs to 12 residues. The V gene's germline CDR1 is MNHNS and CDR2 SASEGT. V was pared by 7 bases and J by 5 bases, with 9 bases between. The chain's CDR3 is CASNGQNNEQFF. The CDR3 DNA reads as TGTGCCAGCAACGGCCAGAACAATGAGCAGTTCTTC.

In its sample, this clone ranks as medium-sized. The rearrangement links TRBV6-1 to TRBJ2-1; D gene uncertain. The CDR3 sequence is 13 residues long. The ends were cut back, 2 bases at V and 3 bases at J, with 5 bases in the middle. Germline-derived CDR1 and CDR2 are MNHNS and SASEGT. The CDR3 DNA sequence: TGTGCCAGCAGTGAATGGGGCTACAATGAGCAGTTCTTC. This encodes CASSEWGYNEQFF.

This clone showed up many times. V is TRBV30 and J is TRBJ2-7; D remains ambiguous. Germline CDR1 GTSNPN, CDR2 SVGIG (reference sequence). The CDR3 loop spans 14 amino acids. Between the trimmed V and J ends, which lost 3 bases and 6 bases, there was a span of 18 bases. The CDR3 sequence is CAWRTYLGSREQYF. CDR3 bases: TGTGCCTGGAGAACGTACCTGGGGTCTCGCGAGCAGTACTTC.

This clone has ten or more counts. The chain uses TRBV3-1 and TRBJ2-7; D uncertain. Trimming removed 1 base from V and 3 bases from J, with 7 bases in between. Germline lookup yields CDR1 LGHDT and CDR2 YNNKEL (reference sequence). The CDR3 contains 13 residues. The CDR3 DNA sequence: TGTGCCAGCAGCCAAGGAAGAGTCTACGAGCAGTACTTC. Its protein is CASSQGRVYEQYF.

This clone came up many times. The gene calls are TRBV7-9 and TRBJ2-7; 8 bases fit TRBD2. This CDR3 contains 15 residues. Germline-derived CDR1 and CDR2 are SEHNR and FQNEAQ (reference sequence). V was clipped by 5 bases and J by 3 bases; unmatched bases: 9. This CDR3 reads CASSPPTSAGYEQYF. The DNA of the CDR3 is TGTGCCAGCAGCCCCCCGACTAGCGCCGGCTACGAGCAGTACTTC.

The chain has TRBV28 and TRBJ1-2, with D unclear. V was clipped by 3 bases and J by 3 bases, with 17 bases between them. Per germline, CDR1 MDHEN and CDR2 SYDVKM. The CDR3 is made up of 16 amino acids. CDR3 protein: CASSLAQIVSDYGYTF. CDR3 coding DNA: TGTGCCAGCAGTTTGGCCCAAATCGTTTCGGACTATGGCTACACCTTC.

This clone occurred a few times. This chain connects TRBV28 to TRBJ2-7; D is possibly TRBD1 or TRBD2 (5 bases each). CDR3 length: 15 amino acids. The germline V gene encodes CDR1 MDHEN and CDR2 SYDVKM. V lost 6 bases and J lost 10, with 25 bases in between. The CDR3 region has the DNA TGTGCCAGCAGGAGGGGTCAGTCCCCCTCCTACTATCAGTACTTC. Translation gives CASRRGQSPSYYQYF.